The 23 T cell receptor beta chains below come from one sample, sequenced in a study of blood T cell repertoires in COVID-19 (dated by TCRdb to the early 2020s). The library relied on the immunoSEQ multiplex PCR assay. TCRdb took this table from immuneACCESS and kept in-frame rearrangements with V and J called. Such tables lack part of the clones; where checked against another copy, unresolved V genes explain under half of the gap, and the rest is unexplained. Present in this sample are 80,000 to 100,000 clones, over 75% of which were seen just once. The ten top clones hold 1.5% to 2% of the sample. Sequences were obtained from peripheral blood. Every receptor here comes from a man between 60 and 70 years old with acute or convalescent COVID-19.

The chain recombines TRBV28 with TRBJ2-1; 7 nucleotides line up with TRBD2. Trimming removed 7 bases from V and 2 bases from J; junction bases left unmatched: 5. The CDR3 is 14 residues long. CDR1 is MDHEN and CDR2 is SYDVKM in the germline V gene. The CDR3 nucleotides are TGTGCCAGCATGTGGGCGGGGGCCTACAATGAGCAGTTCTTC. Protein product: CASMWAGAYNEQFF.

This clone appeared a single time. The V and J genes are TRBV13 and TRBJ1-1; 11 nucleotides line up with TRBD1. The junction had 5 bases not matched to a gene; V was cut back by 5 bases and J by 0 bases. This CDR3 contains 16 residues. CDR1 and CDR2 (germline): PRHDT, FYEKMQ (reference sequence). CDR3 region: CASSRRTGGLNTEAFF. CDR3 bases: TGTGCCAGCAGCCGTAGGACAGGGGGCCTGAACACTGAAGCTTTCTTT.

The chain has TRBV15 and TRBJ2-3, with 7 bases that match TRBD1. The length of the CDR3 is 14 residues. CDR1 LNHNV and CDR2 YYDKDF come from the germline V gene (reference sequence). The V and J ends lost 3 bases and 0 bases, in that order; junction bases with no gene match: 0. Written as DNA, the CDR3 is TGTGCCACCAGCAGGACAGGGAGCACAGATACGCAGTATTTT. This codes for CATSRTGSTDTQYF.

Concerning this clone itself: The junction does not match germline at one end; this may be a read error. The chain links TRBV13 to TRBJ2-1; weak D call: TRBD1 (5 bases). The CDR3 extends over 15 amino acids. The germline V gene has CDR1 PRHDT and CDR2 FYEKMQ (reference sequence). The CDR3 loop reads CASSLGGRGIFEQFF. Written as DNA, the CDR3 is TGTGCCAGCAGCCTAGGTGGAAGGGGAATATTTGAGCAGTTCTTC.

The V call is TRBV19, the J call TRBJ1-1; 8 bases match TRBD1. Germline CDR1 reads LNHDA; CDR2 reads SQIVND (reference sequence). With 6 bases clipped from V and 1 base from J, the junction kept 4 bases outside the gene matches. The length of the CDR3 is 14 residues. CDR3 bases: TGTGCCAGTAGCCCCGGGACAGGGAACACTGAAGCTTTCTTT. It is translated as CASSPGTGNTEAFF.

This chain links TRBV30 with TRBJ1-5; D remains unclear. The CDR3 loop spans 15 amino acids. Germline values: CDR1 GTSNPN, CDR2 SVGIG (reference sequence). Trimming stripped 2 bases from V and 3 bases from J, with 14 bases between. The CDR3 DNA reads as TGTGCCTGGAGTCCCCTCAACTTATACAATCAGCCCCAGCATTTT. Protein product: CAWSPLNLYNQPQHF.

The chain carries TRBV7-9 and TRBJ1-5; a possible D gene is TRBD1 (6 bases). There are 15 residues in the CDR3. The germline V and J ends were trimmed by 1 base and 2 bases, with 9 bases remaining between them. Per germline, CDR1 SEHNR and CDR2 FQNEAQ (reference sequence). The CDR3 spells CASSLGRGGNQPQHF. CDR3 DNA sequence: TGTGCCAGCAGCTTAGGCAGGGGTGGCAATCAGCCCCAGCATTTT.

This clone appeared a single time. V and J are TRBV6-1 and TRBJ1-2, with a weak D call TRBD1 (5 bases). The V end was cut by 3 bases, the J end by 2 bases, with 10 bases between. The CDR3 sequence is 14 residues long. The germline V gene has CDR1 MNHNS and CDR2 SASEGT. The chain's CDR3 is CASSETATNYGYTF. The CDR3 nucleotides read TGTGCCAGCAGTGAGACAGCGACGAACTATGGCTACACCTTC.

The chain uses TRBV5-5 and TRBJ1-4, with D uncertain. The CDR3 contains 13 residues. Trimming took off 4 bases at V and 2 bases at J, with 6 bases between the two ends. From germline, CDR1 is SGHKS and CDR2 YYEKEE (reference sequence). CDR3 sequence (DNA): TGTGCCAGCAGCACGGAGACTAATGAAAAACTGTTTTTT. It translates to CASSTETNEKLFF.

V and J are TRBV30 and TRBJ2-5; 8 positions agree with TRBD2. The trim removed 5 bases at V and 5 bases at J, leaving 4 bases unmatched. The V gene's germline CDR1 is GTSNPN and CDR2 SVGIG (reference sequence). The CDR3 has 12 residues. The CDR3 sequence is CAWGPGGETQYF. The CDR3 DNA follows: TGTGCCTGGGGGCCGGGGGGGGAGACCCAGTACTTC.

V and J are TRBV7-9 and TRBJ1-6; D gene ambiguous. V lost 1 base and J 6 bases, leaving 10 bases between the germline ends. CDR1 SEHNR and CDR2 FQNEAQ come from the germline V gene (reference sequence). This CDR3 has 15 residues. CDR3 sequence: CASSLEVTRNSPLHF. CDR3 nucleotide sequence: TGTGCCAGCAGCTTAGAGGTGACTCGTAATTCACCCCTCCACTTT.

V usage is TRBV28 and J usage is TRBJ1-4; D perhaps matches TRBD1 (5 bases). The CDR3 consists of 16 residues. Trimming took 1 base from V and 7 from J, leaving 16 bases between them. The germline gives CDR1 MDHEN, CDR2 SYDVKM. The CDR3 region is CASSLSGRLVGEKLFF. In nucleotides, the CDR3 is TGTGCCAGCAGTTTATCAGGGCGGCTTGTTGGTGAAAAACTGTTTTTT.

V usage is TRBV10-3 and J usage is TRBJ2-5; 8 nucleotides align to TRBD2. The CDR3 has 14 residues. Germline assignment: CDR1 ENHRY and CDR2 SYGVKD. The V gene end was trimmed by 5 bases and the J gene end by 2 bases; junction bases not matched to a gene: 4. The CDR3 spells CAISPGGGQETQYF. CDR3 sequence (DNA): TGTGCCATCAGTCCTGGCGGGGGGCAAGAGACCCAGTACTTC.

CDR3 region: CASSLGPGERDEQYV. Written as DNA, the CDR3 is TGTGCCAGCAGCTTAGGGCCAGGGGAAAGGGACGAGCAGTACGTC. This chain connects TRBV7-9 to TRBJ2-7, with a weak D call TRBD1 (6 bases). Germline CDR1 is SEHNR and CDR2 is FQNEAQ (reference sequence). Trimming took 1 base from V and 5 from J, leaving 15 bases between them. The CDR3 runs to 15 residues.

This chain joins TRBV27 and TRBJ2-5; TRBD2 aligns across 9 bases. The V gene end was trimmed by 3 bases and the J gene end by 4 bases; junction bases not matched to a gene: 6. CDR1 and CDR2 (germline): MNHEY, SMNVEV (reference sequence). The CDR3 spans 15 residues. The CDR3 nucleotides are TGTGCCAGCAGTTTTAGGGCGGGGGGGCCAGAGACCCAGTACTTC. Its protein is CASSFRAGGPETQYF.

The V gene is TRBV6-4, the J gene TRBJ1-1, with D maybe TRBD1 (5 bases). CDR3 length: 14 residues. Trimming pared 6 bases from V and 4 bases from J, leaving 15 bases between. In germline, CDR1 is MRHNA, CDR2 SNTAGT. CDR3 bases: TGTGCCAGCAGACACCTGGGGCAGAGCACTGAAGCTTTCTTT. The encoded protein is CASRHLGQSTEAFF.

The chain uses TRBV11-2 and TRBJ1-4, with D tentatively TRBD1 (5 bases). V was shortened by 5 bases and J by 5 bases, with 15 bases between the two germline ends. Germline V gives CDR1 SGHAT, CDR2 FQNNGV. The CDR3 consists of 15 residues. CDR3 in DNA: TGTGCCAGCAGCCCCCGGGGGGAAACCAATGAAAAACTGTTTTTT. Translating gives CASSPRGETNEKLFF. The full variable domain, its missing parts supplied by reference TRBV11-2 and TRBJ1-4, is EAGVAQSPRYKIIEKRQSVAFWCNPISGHATLYWYQQILGQGPKLLIQFQNNGVVDDSQLPKDRFSAERLKGVDSTLKIQPAKLEDSAVYLCASSPRGETNEKLFFGSGTQLSVL.

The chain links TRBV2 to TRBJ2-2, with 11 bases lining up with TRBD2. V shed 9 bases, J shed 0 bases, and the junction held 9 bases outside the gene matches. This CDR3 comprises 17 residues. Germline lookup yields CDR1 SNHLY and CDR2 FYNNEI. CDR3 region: CASDTSGGRANTGELFF. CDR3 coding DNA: TGTGCCAGTGATACTAGCGGGGGCCGAGCGAACACCGGGGAGCTGTTTTTT.

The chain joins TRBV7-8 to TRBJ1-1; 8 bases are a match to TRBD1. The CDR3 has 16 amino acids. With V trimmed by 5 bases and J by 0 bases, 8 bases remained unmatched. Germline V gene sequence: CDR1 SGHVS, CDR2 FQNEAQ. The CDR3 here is CASSRTGGGMNTEAFF. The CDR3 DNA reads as TGTGCCAGCAGCCGCACAGGGGGGGGTATGAACACTGAAGCTTTCTTT.

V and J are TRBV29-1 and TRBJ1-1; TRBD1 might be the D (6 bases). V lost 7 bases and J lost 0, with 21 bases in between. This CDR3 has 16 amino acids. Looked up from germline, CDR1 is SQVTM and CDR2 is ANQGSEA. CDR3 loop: CSATHNSGVLNTEAFF. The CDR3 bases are TGCAGCGCCACACACAACTCAGGGGTTTTGAACACTGAAGCTTTCTTT.

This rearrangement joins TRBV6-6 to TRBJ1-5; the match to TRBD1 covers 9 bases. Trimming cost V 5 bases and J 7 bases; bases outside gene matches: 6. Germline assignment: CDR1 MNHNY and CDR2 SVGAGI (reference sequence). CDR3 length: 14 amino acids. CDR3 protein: CASSPRTGVQPQHF. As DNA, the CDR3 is TGTGCCAGCAGTCCCCGGACAGGGGTCCAGCCCCAGCATTTT.

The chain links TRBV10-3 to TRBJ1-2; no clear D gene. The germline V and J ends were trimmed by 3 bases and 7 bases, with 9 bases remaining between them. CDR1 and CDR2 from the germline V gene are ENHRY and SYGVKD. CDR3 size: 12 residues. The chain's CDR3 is CAISDDTTGYTF. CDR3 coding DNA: TGTGCCATCAGTGACGACACGACTGGCTACACCTTC.

The CDR3 is CAISEWDNYEQYF. CDR3 nucleotides: TGTGCCATCAGTGAGTGGGACAACTACGAGCAGTACTTC. This chain links TRBV10-3 with TRBJ2-7, with D perhaps matching TRBD1 (6 bases). Deletions cut 1 base from V and 3 bases from J, with 7 bases between. The CDR3 consists of 13 residues. In germline, CDR1 is ENHRY, CDR2 SYGVKD.